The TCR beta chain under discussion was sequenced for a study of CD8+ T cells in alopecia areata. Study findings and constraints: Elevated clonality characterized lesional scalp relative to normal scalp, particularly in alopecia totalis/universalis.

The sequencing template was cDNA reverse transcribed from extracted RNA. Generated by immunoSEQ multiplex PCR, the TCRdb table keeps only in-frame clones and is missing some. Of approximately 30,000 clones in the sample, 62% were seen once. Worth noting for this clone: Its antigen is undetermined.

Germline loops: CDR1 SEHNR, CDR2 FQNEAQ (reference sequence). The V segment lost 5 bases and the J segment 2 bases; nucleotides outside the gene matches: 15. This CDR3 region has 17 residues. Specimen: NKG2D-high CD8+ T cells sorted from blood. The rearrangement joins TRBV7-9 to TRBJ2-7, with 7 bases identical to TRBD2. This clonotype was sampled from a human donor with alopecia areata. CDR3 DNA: TGTGCCAGCAGCCCGCGGGGGTTAGGTACAAGGCCCTACGAGCAGTACTTC. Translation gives CASSPRGLGTRPYEQYF.